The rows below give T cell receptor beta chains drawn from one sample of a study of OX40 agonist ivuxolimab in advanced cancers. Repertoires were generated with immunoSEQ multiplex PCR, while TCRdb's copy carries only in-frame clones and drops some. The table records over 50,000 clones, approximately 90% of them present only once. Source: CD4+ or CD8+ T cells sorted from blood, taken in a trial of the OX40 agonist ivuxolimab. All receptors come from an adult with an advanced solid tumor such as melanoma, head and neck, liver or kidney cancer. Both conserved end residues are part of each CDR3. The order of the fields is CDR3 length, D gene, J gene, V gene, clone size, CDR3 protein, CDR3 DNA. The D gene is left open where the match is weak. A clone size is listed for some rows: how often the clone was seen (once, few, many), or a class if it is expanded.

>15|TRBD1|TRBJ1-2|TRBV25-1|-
CASSSHQGQGSGYTF
TGTGCCAGCAGTTCCCACCAAGGACAGGGATCTGGCTACACCTTC
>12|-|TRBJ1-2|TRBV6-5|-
CASRTAGGGYTF
TGTGCCAGCAGGACGGCGGGGGGTGGCTACACCTTC
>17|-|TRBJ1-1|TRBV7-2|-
CASSLRGQAKGNTEAFF
TGTGCCAGCAGCTTGCGGGGCCAGGCAAAGGGGAACACTGAAGCTTTCTTT
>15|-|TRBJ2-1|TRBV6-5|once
CASRLRGTEYNEQFF
TGTGCCAGCAGACTACGTGGGACGGAATACAATGAGCAGTTCTTC
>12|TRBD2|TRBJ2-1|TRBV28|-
CASRPGGVEQFF
TGTGCCAGCAGGCCTGGGGGGGTTGAGCAGTTCTTC
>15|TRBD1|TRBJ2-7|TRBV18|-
CASSPGTGSSYEQYF
TGTGCCAGCTCACCAGGGACAGGCAGCTCCTACGAGCAGTACTTC
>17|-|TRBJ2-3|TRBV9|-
CASSVANGVRSTDTQYF
TGTGCCAGCAGCGTAGCCAACGGGGTCAGAAGCACAGATACGCAGTATTTT
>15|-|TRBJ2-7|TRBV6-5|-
CASRRGGAGSYEQYF
TGTGCCAGCCGACGCGGGGGCGCGGGGTCCTACGAGCAGTACTTC
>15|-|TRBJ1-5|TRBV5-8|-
CASSLQGYSNQPQHF
TGTGCCAGCAGCTTACAGGGCTATAGCAATCAGCCCCAGCATTTT
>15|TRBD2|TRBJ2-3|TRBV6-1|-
CASSELAGGPDTQYF
TGTGCCAGCAGTGAACTAGCGGGAGGGCCAGATACGCAGTATTTT
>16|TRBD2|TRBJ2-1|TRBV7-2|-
CASSPLGTSGSNEQFF
TGTGCCAGCAGCCCCTTGGGGACTAGCGGGTCCAATGAGCAGTTCTTC
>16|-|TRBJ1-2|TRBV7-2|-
CASSHRGGQASYGYTF
TGTGCCAGCAGCCACCGGGGGGGGCAGGCGTCCTATGGCTACACCTTC
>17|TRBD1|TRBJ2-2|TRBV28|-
CASTLSGQGSGTGELFF
TGTGCCAGCACCCTCTCGGGACAGGGGAGCGGAACCGGGGAGCTGTTTTTT
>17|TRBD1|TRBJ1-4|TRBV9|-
CASSESSVGGGGEKLFF
TGTGCCAGCAGCGAATCCTCGGTAGGGGGCGGGGGTGAAAAACTGTTTTTT
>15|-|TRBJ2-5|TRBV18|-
CASSSWKSTQETQYF
TGTGCCAGCTCATCGTGGAAGAGCACACAAGAGACCCAGTACTTC
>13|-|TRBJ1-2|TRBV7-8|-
CASSLVLGYGYTF
TGTGCCAGCAGCTTAGTCCTTGGTTATGGCTACACCTTC
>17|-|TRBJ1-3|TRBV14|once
CASSQDDGFSSGNTIYF
TGTGCCAGCAGCCAAGACGATGGGTTCTCTTCTGGAAACACCATATATTTT
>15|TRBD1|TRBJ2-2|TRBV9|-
CASSPWDRGIGELFF
TGTGCCAGCAGCCCTTGGGACAGGGGGATCGGGGAGCTGTTTTTT
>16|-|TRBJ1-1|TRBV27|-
CASSLPPAAKNTEAFF
TGTGCCAGCAGTTTACCCCCGGCAGCTAAGAACACTGAAGCTTTCTTT
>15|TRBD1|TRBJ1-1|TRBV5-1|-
CASRQGTGGHTEAFF
TGCGCCAGCAGACAAGGGACAGGAGGGCACACTGAAGCTTTCTTT
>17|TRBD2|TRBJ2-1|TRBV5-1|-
CASSRAFSGSSYNEQFF
TGCGCCAGCAGCCGCGCCTTTAGCGGGAGCTCCTACAATGAGCAGTTCTTC
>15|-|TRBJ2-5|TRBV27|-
CASSLDSGGSETQYF
TGTGCCAGCAGTTTAGATAGTGGGGGTTCAGAGACCCAGTACTTC
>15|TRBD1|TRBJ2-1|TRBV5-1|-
CASSLQGESYNEQFF
TGCGCCAGCAGCTTGCAGGGGGAGTCCTACAATGAGCAGTTCTTC
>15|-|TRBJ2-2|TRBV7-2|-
CASSLAWRSGGELFF
TGTGCCAGCAGCTTAGCGTGGCGGTCCGGCGGGGAGCTGTTTTTT
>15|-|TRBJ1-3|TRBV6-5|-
CASSLSPSSGNTIYF
TGTGCCAGCAGCCTCTCCCCAAGCTCTGGAAACACCATATATTTT
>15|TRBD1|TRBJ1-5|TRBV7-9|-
CASSLEGTGIRPQHF
TGTGCCAGCAGCTTAGAAGGGACAGGGATACGGCCCCAGCATTTT
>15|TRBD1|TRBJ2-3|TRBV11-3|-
CASSPGQGGRDTQYF
TGTGCCAGCAGCCCGGGACAGGGGGGTCGAGATACGCAGTATTTT
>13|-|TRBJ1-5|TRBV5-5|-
CASSLSRDQPQHF
TGTGCCAGCAGCTTGTCTCGGGATCAGCCCCAGCATTTT
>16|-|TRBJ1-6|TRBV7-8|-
CASSPNRRTSNSPLHF
TGTGCCAGCAGCCCAAATCGGAGGACATCGAATTCACCCCTCCACTTT
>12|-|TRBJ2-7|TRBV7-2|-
CASSLVSYEQYF
TGTGCCAGCAGCTTAGTTAGCTACGAGCAGTACTTC
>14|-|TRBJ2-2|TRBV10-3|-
CAISESEGTGELFF
TGTGCCATCAGTGAGTCGGAGGGAACCGGGGAGCTGTTTTTT
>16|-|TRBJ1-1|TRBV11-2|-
CASSLDSSRLNTEAFF
TGTGCCAGCAGCTTAGACTCTTCAAGGCTGAACACTGAAGCTTTCTTT
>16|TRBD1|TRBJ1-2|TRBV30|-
CAWSDTGGNNNYGYTF
TGTGCCTGGAGTGACACAGGGGGAAATAATAACTATGGCTACACCTTC
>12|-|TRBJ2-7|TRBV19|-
CASKGSLYEQYF
TGTGCCAGTAAGGGCAGCCTCTACGAGCAGTACTTC
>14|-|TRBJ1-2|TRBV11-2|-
CASSLGDPNYGYTF
TGTGCCAGCAGCTTAGGAGACCCCAACTATGGCTACACCTTC
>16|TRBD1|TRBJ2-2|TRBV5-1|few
CASSLEDRGRAGELFF
TGCGCCAGCAGCCTAGAAGACAGGGGGCGGGCCGGGGAGCTGTTTTTT
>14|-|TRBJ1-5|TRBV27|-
CASSLGGGNQPQHF
TGTGCCAGCAGTTTAGGGGGAGGCAATCAGCCCCAGCATTTT
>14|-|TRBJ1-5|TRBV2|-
CASSGGSSNQPQHF
TGTGCCAGCAGTGGGGGGAGTAGCAATCAGCCCCAGCATTTT
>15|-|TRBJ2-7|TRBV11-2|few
CASSLGGPGTYEQYF
TGTGCCAGCAGCTTAGGGGGTCCAGGTACCTACGAGCAGTACTTC
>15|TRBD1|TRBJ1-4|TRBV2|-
CASSGTGGAAEKLFF
TGTGCCAGCAGTGGAACAGGGGGCGCGGCGGAAAAACTGTTTTTT
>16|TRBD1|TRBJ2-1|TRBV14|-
CASSRTGTGTYNEQFF
TGTGCCAGCAGCCGTACCGGGACAGGGACCTACAATGAGCAGTTCTTC
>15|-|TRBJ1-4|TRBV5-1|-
CASSQGTAGYEKLFF
TGCGCCAGCAGCCAGGGGACCGCAGGGTATGAAAAACTGTTTTTT
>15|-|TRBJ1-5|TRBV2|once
CASTIGEVSNQPQHF
TGTGCCAGCACTATAGGGGAGGTGTCCAATCAGCCCCAGCATTTT
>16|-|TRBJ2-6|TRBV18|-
CASSPVLDSGANVLTF
TGTGCCAGCTCACCAGTCCTGGACTCTGGGGCCAACGTCCTGACTTTC
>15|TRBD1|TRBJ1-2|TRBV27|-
CASSPTGGTNYGYTF
TGTGCCAGCAGTCCTACAGGGGGAACTAACTATGGCTACACCTTC
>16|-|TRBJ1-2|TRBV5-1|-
CASSLAEARNPYGYTF
TGCGCCAGCAGCCTGGCCGAGGCACGCAATCCGTATGGCTACACCTTC
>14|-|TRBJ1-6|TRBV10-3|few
CAISVGRADSPLHF
TGTGCCATCAGTGTGGGCAGGGCTGATTCACCCCTCCACTTT
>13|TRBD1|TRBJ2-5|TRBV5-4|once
CASSFTGEETQYF
TGTGCCAGCAGCTTTACAGGGGAAGAGACCCAGTACTTC
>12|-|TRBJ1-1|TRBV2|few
CASRTFSAEAFF
TGTGCCAGCAGGACATTTAGCGCTGAAGCTTTCTTT
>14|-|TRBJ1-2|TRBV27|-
CASRSSGGRDGYTF
TGTGCCAGCAGGTCTTCGGGGGGAAGGGATGGCTACACCTTC
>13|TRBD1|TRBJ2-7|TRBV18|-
CASSPDRAHEQYF
TGTGCCAGCTCACCTGACAGGGCCCACGAGCAGTACTTC
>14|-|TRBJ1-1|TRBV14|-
CASAPLVGRTEAFF
TGTGCCAGCGCTCCTCTGGTGGGTCGCACTGAAGCTTTCTTT
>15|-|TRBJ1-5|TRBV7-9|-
CASSLSGTDNQPQHF
TGTGCCAGCAGCTTATCGGGGACGGACAATCAGCCCCAGCATTTT
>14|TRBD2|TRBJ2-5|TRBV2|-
CASNTGTTQETQYF
TGTGCCAGCAATACCGGGACTACTCAAGAGACCCAGTACTTC
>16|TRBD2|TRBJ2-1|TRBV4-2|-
CASSQDRRGAYNEQFF
TGTGCCAGCAGCCAAGATAGGCGGGGGGCCTACAATGAGCAGTTCTTC
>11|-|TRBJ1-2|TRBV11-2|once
CASSLGGEHTF
TGTGCCAGCAGCTTAGGCGGGGAGCACACCTTC
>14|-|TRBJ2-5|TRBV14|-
CASSQGYPGETQYF
TGTGCCAGCAGCCAAGGTTATCCCGGCGAGACCCAGTACTTC
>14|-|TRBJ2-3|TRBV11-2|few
CASSPGLFTDTQYF
TGTGCCAGCAGCCCTGGACTGTTCACAGATACGCAGTATTTT
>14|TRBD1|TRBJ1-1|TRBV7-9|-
CASSQQGRSTEAFF
TGTGCCAGCAGTCAACAGGGGAGGTCGACTGAAGCTTTCTTT